Sequencing of this T cell receptor (beta chain) was carried out in a study of blood T cell repertoires in COVID-19. The protocol was immunoSEQ multiplex PCR, while the TCRdb copy is restricted to in-frame clones and leaves out a portion. The sample lists approximately 82,000 clones; approximately 78% were seen once. This TCR was recovered from a woman aged 70-85 years with acute or convalescent COVID-19. The sample was peripheral blood.

CDR3 coding DNA: TGTGCCAGCAGTTTGCCGGGACAGAGCTACAATGAGCAGTTCTTC. Amino acids: CASSLPGQSYNEQFF. The rearrangement links TRBV6-6 to TRBJ2-1, with 7 bases fitting TRBD1. Germline trimming cut 4 bases from V and 3 bases from J; bases unmatched to any gene: 6. Germline CDR1 MNHNY, CDR2 SVGAGI (reference sequence). The CDR3 length is 15 residues.